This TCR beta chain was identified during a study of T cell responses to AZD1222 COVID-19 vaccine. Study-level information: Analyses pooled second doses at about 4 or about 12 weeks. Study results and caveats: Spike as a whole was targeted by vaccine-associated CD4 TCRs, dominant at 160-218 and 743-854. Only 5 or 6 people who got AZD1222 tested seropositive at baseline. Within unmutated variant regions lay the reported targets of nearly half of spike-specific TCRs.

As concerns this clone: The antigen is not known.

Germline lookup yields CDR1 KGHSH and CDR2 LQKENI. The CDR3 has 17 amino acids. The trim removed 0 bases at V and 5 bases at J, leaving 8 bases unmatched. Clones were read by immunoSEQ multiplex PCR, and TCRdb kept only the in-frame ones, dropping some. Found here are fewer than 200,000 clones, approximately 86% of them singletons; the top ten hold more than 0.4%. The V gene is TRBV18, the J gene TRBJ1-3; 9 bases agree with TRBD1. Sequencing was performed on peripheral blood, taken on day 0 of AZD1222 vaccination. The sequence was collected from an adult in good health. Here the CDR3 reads CASSPPLGQGTRNTIYF. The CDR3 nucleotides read TGTGCCAGCTCACCACCGTTGGGACAGGGTACTAGAAACACCATATATTTT.